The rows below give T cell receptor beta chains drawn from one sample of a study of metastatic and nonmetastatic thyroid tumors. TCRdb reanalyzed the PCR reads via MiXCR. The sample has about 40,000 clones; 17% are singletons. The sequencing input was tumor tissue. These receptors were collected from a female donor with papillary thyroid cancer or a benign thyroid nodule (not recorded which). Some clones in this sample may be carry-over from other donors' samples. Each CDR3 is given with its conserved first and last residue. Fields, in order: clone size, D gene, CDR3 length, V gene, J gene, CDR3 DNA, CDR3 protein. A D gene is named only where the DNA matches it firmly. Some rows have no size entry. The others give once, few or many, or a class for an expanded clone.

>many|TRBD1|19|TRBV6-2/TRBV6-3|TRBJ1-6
TGTGCCAGCAGTTACTTAGGACAGGGGCCCTTTTTTTTTGATTCACCCCTCCACTTT
CASSYLGQGPFFFDSPLHF
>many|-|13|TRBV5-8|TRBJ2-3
TGTGCCAGCAGCTTGGTGGGGACAGATACGCAGTATTTT
CASSLVGTDTQYF
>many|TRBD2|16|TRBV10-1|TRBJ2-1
TGCGCCAGCAGTGATGGTCTGGCGGGAGGGCCGAATGAGCAGTTCTTC
CASSDGLAGGPNEQFF
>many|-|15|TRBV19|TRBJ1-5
TGTGCCAGTAGTATGGGTGGACAGTTCCATCAGCCCCAGCATTTT
CASSMGGQFHQPQHF
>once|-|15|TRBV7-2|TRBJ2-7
TGTGCCAGCAGCTTAGCCGCTAGTCAGGTGTACGAGCAGTACTTC
CASSLAASQVYEQYF
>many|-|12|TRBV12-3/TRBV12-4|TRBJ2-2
TGTGCCAGCAGTTTCAGGACCGGGGAGCTGTTTTTT
CASSFRTGELFF
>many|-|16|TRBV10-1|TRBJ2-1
TGCGCCAGCAGCGGGACAATCGACAGCTCCTACAATGAGCAGTTCTTC
CASSGTIDSSYNEQFF
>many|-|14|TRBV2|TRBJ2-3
TGTGCCACCCAATACACTTGGCTGGCAGATACGCAGTATTTT
CATQYTWLADTQYF
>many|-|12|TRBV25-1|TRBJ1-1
TGTGCCAGCAGTGAACAGAACACTGAAGCTTTCTTT
CASSEQNTEAFF
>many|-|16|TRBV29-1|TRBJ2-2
TGCAGCGTTGAAGATCTCCGGGGGTTTGGGACCGGGGAGCTGTTTTTT
CSVEDLRGFGTGELFF
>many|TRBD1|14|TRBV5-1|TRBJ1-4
TGCGCCAGCAGCTCGGGACAGGGAGGTGAAAAACTGTTTTTT
CASSSGQGGEKLFF
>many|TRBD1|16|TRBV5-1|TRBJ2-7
TGCGCCAGCAGCGTCGCTACAGGGGGCTCAGGGTACGAGCAGTACTTC
CASSVATGGSGYEQYF
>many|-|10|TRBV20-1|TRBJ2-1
TGCAGTTGTGCCGCCTCAGAACACGTCTTC
CSCAASEHVF
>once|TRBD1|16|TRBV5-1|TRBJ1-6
TGCGCCAGCAGCTTGGAGACCCAGGGGGCAGGATCACCCCTCCACTTT
CASSLETQGAGSPLHF
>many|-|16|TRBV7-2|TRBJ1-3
TGTGCCAGCAGCTTAGCGGCACAGGGCTCTGGAAACACCATATATTTT
CASSLAAQGSGNTIYF
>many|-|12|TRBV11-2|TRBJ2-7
TGTGCCAGCAGCTTAAGCCGTCGCGAGCAGTACTTC
CASSLSRREQYF
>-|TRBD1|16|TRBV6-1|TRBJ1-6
TGTGCCAGCAGTGAAGTAGGGGGACAGGGCAATTCACCCCTCCACTTT
CASSEVGGQGNSPLHF
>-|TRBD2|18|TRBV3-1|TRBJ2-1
TGTGCCAGCAGCCAAGTCGTGGGTGGGAGGGCTTTCGACAATGAGCAGTTCTTC
CASSQVVGGRAFDNEQFF
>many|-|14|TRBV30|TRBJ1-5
TGTGCCTGGAGTGTGGACAATAGCAATCAGCCCCAGCATTTT
CAWSVDNSNQPQHF